The sequence of this TCR beta chain was determined in a study of post-analysis software for immune sequencing data. Study outcomes and limitations: By F measure, samples from a shared preparation batch strongly co-clustered.

This clonotype was seen ten or more times. Its specificity is not known. Incorporated into the TCR beta cDNA libraries were unique molecular identifiers, which served to reduce PCR and sequencing biases. TCRdb redid the calling of the PCR reads with MiXCR, one entry per CDR3 protein. Among some 160,000 distinct CDR3 sequences, under 40% were seen once, and the ten largest hold over 25%. This CDR3 spans 14 amino acids. Losses at the gene ends were 3 bases for V and 3 bases for J; bases not matched to a gene: 5. The germline V gene has CDR1 SQVTM and CDR2 ANQGSEA. Sequencing used blood, obtained after autologous hematopoietic stem cell transplantation. The rearrangement links TRBV29-1 to TRBJ2-1, with 7 nucleotides matching TRBD2. This receptor was identified in a girl between 10 and 17 years old with multiple sclerosis. The CDR3 is CSVEASGVYNEQFF. As DNA, the CDR3 is TGCAGCGTTGAGGCTAGCGGAGTCTACAATGAGCAGTTCTTC.